This T cell receptor (beta chain) was obtained from a study of cytotoxic CD8 clonotypes in ibrutinib-treated CLL. Study-level findings and limits: Upon ibrutinib response clonality rose, and upon progression it fell back toward baseline.

Sequencing was performed with immunoSEQ multiplex PCR; in TCRdb, only in-frame clones are kept and a portion is missing. The repertoire holds roughly 45,000 clones, with 50% to 80% as singletons. With respect to this clone: As yet, its antigen is unknown.

This clonotype originated in a human donor with chronic lymphocytic leukemia. The specimen was PBMCs, collected after 24 months of ibrutinib treatment.

CDR3 protein: CASSDYEQYF. CDR3 DNA sequence: TGTGCCAGCAGTGACTACGAGCAGTACTTC. The V gene is TRBV2, the J gene TRBJ2-7; no firm D call. CDR3 length equals 10 residues. The germline V gene encodes CDR1 SNHLY and CDR2 FYNNEI. The ends were cut back, 3 bases at V and 3 bases at J, with 0 bases in the middle. The variable domain in full, with the rest retrieved from reference TRBV2 and TRBJ2-7, is EPEVTQTPSHQVTQMGQEVILRCVPISNHLYFYWYRQILGQKVEFLVSFYNNEISEKSEIFDDQFSVERPDGSNFTLKIRSTKLEDSAMYFCASSDYEQYFGPGTRLTVT.